This T cell receptor beta chain was found in a study of a mutant IDH1 vaccine in newly diagnosed glioma. Across the study: Males made up 62.5% and females roughly 38% of treated patients, whose mean age was about 37 years. Patients arrived already treated with radiotherapy, temozolomide, or both, most having had both.

Time point noted: week 35, safety follow-up. Each dose of the vaccine consisted of 300 ug of mutant IDH1 20-mer peptide, with topical imiquimod. The table came from immunoSEQ multiplex PCR; TCRdb's copy has only in-frame clones and leaves some out. The sample carries some 57,000 clones, 80% to 90% recorded once. Points from the study as a whole: Pseudoprogression seemed unlinked to shifts in top peripheral T cell clonotypes.

CDR1 is SEHNR and CDR2 is FQNEAQ in the germline V gene (reference sequence). The CDR3 has 13 residues. Germline trimming cut 5 bases from V and 5 bases from J; bases unmatched to any gene: 5. For this clone: Its specificity is unknown.

The rearrangement joins TRBV7-9 to TRBJ2-5; 7 bases line up with TRBD1. Sequenced here: PBMCs, sampled from a glioma patient whose treatment included an IDH1 peptide vaccine. This clonotype originated in a woman between 18 and 30 years old with glioma. In DNA, the CDR3 is TGTGCCAGCAGCCTGACAGGGTTGGAGACCCAGTACTTC. Its protein product is CASSLTGLETQYF.